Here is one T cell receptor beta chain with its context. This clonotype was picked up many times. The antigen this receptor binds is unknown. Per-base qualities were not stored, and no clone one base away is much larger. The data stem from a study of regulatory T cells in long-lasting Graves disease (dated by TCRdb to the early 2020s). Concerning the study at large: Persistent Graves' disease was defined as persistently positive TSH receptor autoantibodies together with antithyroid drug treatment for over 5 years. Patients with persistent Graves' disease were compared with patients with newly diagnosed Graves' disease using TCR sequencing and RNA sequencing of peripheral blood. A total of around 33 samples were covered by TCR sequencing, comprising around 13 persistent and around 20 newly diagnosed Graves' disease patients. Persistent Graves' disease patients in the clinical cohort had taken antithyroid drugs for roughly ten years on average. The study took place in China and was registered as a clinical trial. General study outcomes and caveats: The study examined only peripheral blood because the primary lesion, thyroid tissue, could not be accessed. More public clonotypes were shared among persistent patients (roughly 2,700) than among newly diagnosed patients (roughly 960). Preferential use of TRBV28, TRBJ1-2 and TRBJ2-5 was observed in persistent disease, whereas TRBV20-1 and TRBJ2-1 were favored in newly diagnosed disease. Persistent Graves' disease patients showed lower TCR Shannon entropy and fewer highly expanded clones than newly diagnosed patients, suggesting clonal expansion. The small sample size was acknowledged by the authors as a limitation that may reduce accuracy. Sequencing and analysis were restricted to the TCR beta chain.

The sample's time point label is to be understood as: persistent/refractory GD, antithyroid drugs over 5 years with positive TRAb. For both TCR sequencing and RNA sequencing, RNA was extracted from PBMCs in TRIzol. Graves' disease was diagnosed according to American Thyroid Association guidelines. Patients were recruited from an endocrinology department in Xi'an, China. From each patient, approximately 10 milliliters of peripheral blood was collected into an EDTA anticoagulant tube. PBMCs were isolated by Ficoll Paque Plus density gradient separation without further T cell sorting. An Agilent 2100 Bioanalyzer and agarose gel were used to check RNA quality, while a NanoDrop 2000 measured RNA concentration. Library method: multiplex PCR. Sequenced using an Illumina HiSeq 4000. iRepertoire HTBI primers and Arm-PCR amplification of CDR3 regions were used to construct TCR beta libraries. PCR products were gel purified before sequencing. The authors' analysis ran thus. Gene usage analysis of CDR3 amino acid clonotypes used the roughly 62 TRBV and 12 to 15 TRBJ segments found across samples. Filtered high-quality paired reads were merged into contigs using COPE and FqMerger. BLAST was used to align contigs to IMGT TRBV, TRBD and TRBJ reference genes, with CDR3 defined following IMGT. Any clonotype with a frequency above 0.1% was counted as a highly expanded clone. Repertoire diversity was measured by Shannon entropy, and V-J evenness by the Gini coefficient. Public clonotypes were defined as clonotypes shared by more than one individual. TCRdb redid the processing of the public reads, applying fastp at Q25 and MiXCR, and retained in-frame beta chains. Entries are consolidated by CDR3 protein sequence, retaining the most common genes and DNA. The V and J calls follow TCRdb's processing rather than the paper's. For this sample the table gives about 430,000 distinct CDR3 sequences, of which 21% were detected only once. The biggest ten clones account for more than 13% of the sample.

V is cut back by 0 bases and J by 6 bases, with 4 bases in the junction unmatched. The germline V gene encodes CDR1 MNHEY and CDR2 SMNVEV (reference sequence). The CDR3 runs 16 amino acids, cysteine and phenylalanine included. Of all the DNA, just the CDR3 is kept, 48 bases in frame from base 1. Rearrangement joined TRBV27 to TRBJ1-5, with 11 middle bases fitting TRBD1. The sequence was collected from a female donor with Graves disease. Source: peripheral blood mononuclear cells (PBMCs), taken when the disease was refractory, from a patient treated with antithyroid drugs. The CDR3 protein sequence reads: CASSLSAGTGGQPQHF. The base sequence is TGTGCCAGCAGTTTATCAGCAGGGACAGGGGGTCAGCCCCAGCATTTT.